This T cell receptor (beta chain) originates from a study of shared clonotypes between healthy human individuals. This CDR3 comprises 14 residues. Trimming removed 3 bases from V and 5 bases from J; junction bases left unmatched: 5. Germline V gene data show CDR1 as SEHNR and CDR2 as FQNEAQ (reference sequence). Positive CCR7 selection of CD45RO-negative cells yielded the naive CD8 cells, and terminally differentiated effector memory CD45RA+ cells were excluded. On this clone itself: Its antigen is unknown. This same CDR3 is encoded by further DNA sequences in the sample.

Measured with immunoSEQ multiplex PCR; TCRdb has only the in-frame clones, and not every one. Of about 1.9 million clones in the sample, around 93% were seen once. Study-level findings and limits: Clonotypes shared by all four sorted-subset donors had higher generation probabilities than non-shared clonotypes.

The sequencing sample was made of naive CD8+ T cells from PBMCs. The TCR comes from a man between 18 and 35 years old in good health. Some clones in this sample may be carry-over from other donors' samples. The V call is TRBV7-9, the J call TRBJ2-5, with TRBD1 matching 8 bases. CDR3 in amino acids: CASSLAGGGETQYF. CDR3 DNA sequence: TGTGCCAGCAGCTTGGCAGGGGGCGGGGAGACCCAGTACTTC. Full variable domain (rest looked up from reference TRBV7-9 and TRBJ2-5): DTGVSQNPRHKITKRGQNVTFRCDPISEHNRLYWYRQTLGQGPEFLTYFQNEAQLEKSRLLSDRFSAERPKGSFSTLEIQRTEQGDSAMYLCASSLAGGGETQYFGPGTRLLVL.